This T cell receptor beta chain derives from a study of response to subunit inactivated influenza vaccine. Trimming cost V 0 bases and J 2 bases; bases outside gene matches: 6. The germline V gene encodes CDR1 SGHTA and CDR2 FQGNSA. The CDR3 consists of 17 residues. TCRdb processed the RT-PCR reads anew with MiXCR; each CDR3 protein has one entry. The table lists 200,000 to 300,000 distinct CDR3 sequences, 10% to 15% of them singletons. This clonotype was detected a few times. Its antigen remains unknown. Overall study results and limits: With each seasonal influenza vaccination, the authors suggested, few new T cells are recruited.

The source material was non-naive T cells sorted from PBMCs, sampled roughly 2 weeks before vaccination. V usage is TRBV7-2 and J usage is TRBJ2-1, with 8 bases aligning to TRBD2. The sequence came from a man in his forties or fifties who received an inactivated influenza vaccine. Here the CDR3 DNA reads TGTGCCAGCAGCTTAGCCAGCGGGGGAAGAACCTACAATGAGCAGTTCTTC. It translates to CASSLASGGRTYNEQFF.